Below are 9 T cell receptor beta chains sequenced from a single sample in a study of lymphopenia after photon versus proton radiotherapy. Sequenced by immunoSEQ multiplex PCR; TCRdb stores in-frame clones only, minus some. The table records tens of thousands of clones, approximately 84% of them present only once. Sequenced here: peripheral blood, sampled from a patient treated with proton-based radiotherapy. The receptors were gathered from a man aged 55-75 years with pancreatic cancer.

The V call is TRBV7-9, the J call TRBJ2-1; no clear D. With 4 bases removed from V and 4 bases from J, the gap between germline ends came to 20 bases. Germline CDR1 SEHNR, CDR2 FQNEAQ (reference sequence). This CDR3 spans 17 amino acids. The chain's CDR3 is CASSSILVIPLYNEQFF. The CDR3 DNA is TGTGCCAGCAGCTCCATCTTAGTTATACCACTGTACAATGAGCAGTTCTTC.

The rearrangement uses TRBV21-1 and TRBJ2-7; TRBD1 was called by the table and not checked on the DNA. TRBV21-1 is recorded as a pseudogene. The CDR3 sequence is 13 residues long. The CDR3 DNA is TGTGCCAGCAGCCAGGGACAAATATACGAGCAGTACTTC. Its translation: CASSQGQIYEQYF.

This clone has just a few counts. The CDR3 is CASSDQGAIGELFF. The CDR3 nucleotides are TGTGCCAGCAGCGATCAGGGGGCAATCGGGGAGCTGTTTTTT. The chain is built from TRBV7-9 and TRBJ2-2, with TRBD1 matching 8 bases. The J segment lost 7 bases and the V segment lost 5 bases, leaving 6 bases of the junction unmatched. The length of the CDR3 is 14 residues. CDR1 and CDR2 from the germline V gene are SEHNR and FQNEAQ (reference sequence).

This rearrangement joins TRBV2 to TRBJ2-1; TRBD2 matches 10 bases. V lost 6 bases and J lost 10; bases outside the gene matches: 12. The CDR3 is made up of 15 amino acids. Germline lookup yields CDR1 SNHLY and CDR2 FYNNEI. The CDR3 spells CASRDSGRATSEQFF. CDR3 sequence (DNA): TGTGCCAGCAGAGACAGCGGGAGGGCCACGAGCGAGCAGTTCTTC.

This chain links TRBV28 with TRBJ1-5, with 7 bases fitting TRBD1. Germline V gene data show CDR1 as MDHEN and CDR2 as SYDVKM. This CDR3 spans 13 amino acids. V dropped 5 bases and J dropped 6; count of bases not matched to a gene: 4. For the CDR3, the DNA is TGTGCCAGCAGTAGGGGGCCGAGTCAGCCCCAGCATTTT. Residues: CASSRGPSQPQHF.

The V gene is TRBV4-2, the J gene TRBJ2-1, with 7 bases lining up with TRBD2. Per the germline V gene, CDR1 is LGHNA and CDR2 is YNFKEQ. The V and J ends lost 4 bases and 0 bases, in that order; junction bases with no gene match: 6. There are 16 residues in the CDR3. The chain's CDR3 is CASSRQLASSYNEQFF. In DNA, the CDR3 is TGTGCCAGCAGCCGTCAACTAGCGAGCTCCTACAATGAGCAGTTCTTC.

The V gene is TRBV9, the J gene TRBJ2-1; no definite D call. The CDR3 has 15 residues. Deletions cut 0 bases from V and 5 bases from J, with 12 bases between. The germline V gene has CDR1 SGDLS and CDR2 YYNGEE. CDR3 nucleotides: TGTGCCAGCAGCGTAGCGTCCCCCCCGGACAATGAGCAGTTCTTC. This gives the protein CASSVASPPDNEQFF.

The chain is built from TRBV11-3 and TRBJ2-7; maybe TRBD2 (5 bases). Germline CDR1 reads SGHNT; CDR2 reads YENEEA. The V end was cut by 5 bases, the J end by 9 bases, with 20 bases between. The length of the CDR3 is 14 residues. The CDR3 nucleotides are TGTGCCAGCAGCGCGAAGGGTAAGCGGACCGGGCAGTACTTC. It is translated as CASSAKGKRTGQYF.

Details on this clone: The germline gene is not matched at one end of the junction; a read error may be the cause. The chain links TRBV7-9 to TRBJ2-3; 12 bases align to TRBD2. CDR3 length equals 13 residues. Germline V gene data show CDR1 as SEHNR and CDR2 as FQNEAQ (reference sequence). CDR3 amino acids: CASSPETSGSLDF. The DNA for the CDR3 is TGTGCCAGCAGCCCCGAGACTAGCGGGAGTCTAGATTTT. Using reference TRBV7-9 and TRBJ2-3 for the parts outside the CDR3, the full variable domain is DTGVSQNPRHKITKRGQNVTFRCDPISEHNRLYWYRQTLGQGPEFLTYFQNEAQLEKSRLLSDRFSAERPKGSFSTLEIQRTEQGDSAMYLCASSPETSGSLDFGPGTRLTVL.